The subject of this entry is one T cell receptor (beta chain). This record belongs to a study of control samples from healthy donors and cancer patients. The V end was cut by 5 bases, the J end by 4 bases, with 15 bases between. The CDR3 totals 15 residues. Germline V gene data show CDR1 as SEHNR and CDR2 as FQNEAQ (reference sequence). The method was immunoSEQ multiplex PCR; TCRdb's version includes in-frame clones alone and lacks a portion of them. Among about 120,000 clones, 80% to 90% were seen once, and the ten largest hold approximately 1.1%. The sample comprised PBMCs. The clonotype was recovered from a woman aged 50 to 60 with colorectal cancer. This chain uses TRBV7-9 with TRBJ1-3; D is uncertain. CDR3 coding DNA: TGTGCCAGCAGCCTATCGGACGGGAGAGGAAACACCATATATTTT. This codes for CASSLSDGRGNTIYF.